The 10 T cell receptor beta chains below all came from one sample that was sequenced in a study of early T cells in non-severe SARS-CoV-2 infection. TCRdb used MiXCR to reprocess the 5' RACE reads, holding one entry per CDR3 protein. Here the sample spans 80,000 or so distinct CDR3 sequences, around a sixth being singletons. The specimen sequenced was whole blood. The receptors stem from an adult who was a healthcare worker with PCR-confirmed SARS-CoV-2 infection or an uninfected control (not recorded which).

The CDR3, as DNA: TGTGCCAGCAGCCGGGACAGGGATGGTGAAGCTTTCTTT. Translation gives CASSRDRDGEAFF. This chain joins TRBV6-1 and TRBJ1-1, with 9 nucleotides matching TRBD1. Germline assignment: CDR1 MNHNS and CDR2 SASEGT. Germline trimming cut 6 bases from V and 7 bases from J; bases unmatched to any gene: 6. The CDR3 totals 13 residues.

This clonotype was counted between two and nine times. This chain links TRBV5-1 with TRBJ1-2; TRBD1 aligns across 12 bases. The germline V gene encodes CDR1 SGHRS and CDR2 YFSETQ. The CDR3 spans 15 residues. J was trimmed by 3 bases and V by 4 bases; bases with no gene match: 4. The DNA of the CDR3 is TGCGCCAGCAGCACCGGGACAGGGGGCGACTATGGCTACACCTTC. Its protein product is CASSTGTGGDYGYTF. The entire variable domain, with the rest obtained from reference TRBV5-1 and TRBJ1-2, is as follows: KAGVTQTPRYLIKTRGQQVTLSCSPISGHRSVSWYQQTPGQGLQFLFEYFSETQRNKGNFPGRFSGRQFSNSRSEMNVSTLELGDSALYLCASSTGTGGDYGYTFGSGTRLTVV.

This clonotype was observed at least ten times. The CDR3 DNA reads TGTGCCACCAGCAGAGATGCGGGACAGAGACAGCCCCAGCATTTT. This codes for CATSRDAGQRQPQHF. The chain carries TRBV15 and TRBJ1-5, with TRBD1 matching over 7 bases. Germline V gene sequence: CDR1 LNHNV, CDR2 YYDKDF (reference sequence). The CDR3 covers 15 residues. V was pared by 0 bases and J by 7 bases, with 6 bases of the junction left unmatched.

The sample holds many counts of this clonotype. The chain carries TRBV20-1 and TRBJ1-5, with D perhaps matching TRBD1 (6 bases). This CDR3 is built from 13 residues. The V and J ends lost 8 bases and 1 base respectively, with 12 bases between them. Looked up from germline, CDR1 is DFQATT and CDR2 is SNEGSKA (reference sequence). The CDR3, as DNA: TGCAGTTTAATCCAGGGGAGCAATCAGCCCCAGCATTTT. Amino acids: CSLIQGSNQPQHF.

The chain has TRBV7-2 and TRBJ2-7, with D possibly TRBD1 on 6 matching bases. Germline V lookup: CDR1 SGHTA, CDR2 FQGNSA. Deletions cut 1 base from V and 5 bases from J, with 21 bases between. The CDR3 length is 17 residues. The CDR3 region has the DNA TGTGCCAGCAGCTTAGACTCCCTAGGGGGAACGAGTAACGAGCAGTACTTC. Translation: CASSLDSLGGTSNEQYF.

This chain links TRBV5-1 with TRBJ2-3, with TRBD1 matching 7 bases. The CDR3 has 14 amino acids. Germline lookup yields CDR1 SGHRS and CDR2 YFSETQ. V trimming: 1 base; J trimming: 6 bases; junction bases outside the gene matches: 5. The CDR3 nucleotides read TGCGCCAGCAGCTTGCAAGGGGGCGTGGATACGCAGTATTTT. This translates into CASSLQGGVDTQYF.

A note on this clonotype: A much larger clone is a single base away; this may be a read error. The J gene is TRBJ1-6, the V gene TRBV5-4; 7 bases agree with TRBD1. The junction had 7 bases not matched to a gene; V was cut back by 4 bases and J by 12 bases. The CDR3 loop spans 13 amino acids. Germline V CDR1 and CDR2: SGHNT, YYREEE (reference sequence). This CDR3 is CASSPTGDLPLHF. The CDR3 DNA reads TGTGCCAGCAGCCCAACAGGGGATTTACCCCTCCACTTT.

This clonotype has only a few counts. V and J are TRBV18 and TRBJ2-7; D gene unclear. The V and J ends lost 4 bases and 0 bases respectively, with 4 bases between them. CDR3 length equals 12 residues. Germline V gene lookup returns CDR1 KGHSH and CDR2 LQKENI. CDR3 DNA: TGTGCCAGCTCACGGGACTCCTACGAGCAGTACTTC. Its protein product is CASSRDSYEQYF.

This chain links TRBV10-1 with TRBJ2-3; 7 nucleotides align to TRBD1. Germline-derived CDR1 and CDR2 are WNHNN and SYGVQD (reference sequence). With V trimmed by 2 bases and J by 3 bases, 8 bases remained unmatched. The CDR3 spans 16 residues. CDR3 region: CASSETASRGTDTQYF. The CDR3 coding sequence is TGCGCCAGCAGTGAGACGGCTTCCAGGGGGACAGATACGCAGTATTTT.

This clonotype was seen a handful of times. V and J are TRBV5-1 and TRBJ2-2; 10 bases match TRBD2. Trimming cost V 3 bases and J 2 bases; bases outside gene matches: 4. The germline gives CDR1 SGHRS, CDR2 YFSETQ. CDR3 length: 16 residues. The CDR3 DNA reads TGCGCCAGCAGCTCTGGACTAGCGGAAAACACCGGGGAGCTGTTTTTT. This codes for CASSSGLAENTGELFF. Complete variable domain (other parts from reference TRBV5-1 and TRBJ2-2): KAGVTQTPRYLIKTRGQQVTLSCSPISGHRSVSWYQQTPGQGLQFLFEYFSETQRNKGNFPGRFSGRQFSNSRSEMNVSTLELGDSALYLCASSSGLAENTGELFFGEGSRLTVL.